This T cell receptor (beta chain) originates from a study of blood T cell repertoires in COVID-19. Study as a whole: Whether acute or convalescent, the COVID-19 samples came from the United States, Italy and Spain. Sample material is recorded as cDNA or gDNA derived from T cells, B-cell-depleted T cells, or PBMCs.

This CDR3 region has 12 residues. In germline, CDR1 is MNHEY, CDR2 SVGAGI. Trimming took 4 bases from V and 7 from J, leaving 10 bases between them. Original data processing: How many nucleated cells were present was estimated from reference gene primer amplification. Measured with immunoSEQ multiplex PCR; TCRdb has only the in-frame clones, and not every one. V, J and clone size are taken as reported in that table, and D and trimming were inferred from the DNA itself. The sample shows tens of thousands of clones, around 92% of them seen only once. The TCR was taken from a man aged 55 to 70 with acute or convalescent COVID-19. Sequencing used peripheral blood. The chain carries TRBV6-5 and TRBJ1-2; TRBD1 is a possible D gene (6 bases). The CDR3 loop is CASSSGEGGYTF. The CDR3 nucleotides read TGTGCCAGCAGTTCAGGGGAGGGTGGCTACACCTTC.